The clone carrying this TCR beta chain was found a few times. Its antigen is as yet unknown. A much larger clone is a single base away; this may be a read error. This CDR3 is 16 amino acids long. CDR1 is MNHEY, CDR2 SVGAGI, per germline. Losses at the gene ends were 5 bases for V and 5 bases for J; bases not matched to a gene: 13. The input was 500 ng total RNA; TCR beta cDNA was made from it with a constant-region primer. Modified slightly, ARM-PCR produced TCR beta libraries over three nested multiplex PCR rounds. TRBV1-TRBV30 forward and Cbeta reverse primers drove the first two approximately 11-cycle rounds. MiXCR, run by TCRdb on the multiplex PCR reads, gives a single entry per CDR3 protein. This sample has tens of thousands of distinct CDR3 sequences; 75% occur once, and the top ten carry around two fifths. RNA and DNA were co-extracted from roughly 20-30 mg of unsorted bulk tissue. The data are from a study of tumor-infiltrating lymphocytes in primary liver carcinoma.

Broader study findings: Tumor region pairs outstripped tumor-adjacent and tumor-blood pairs in overlap. Tumors significantly exceeded blood in top-250-clone fraction (p = 0.039).

The sequenced material came from tumor-adjacent normal liver tissue. The genes are TRBV6-5 and TRBJ1-1; 8 bases map to TRBD1. This TCR was recovered from a woman in her 30s with primary liver carcinoma and hepatitis B virus infection. The CDR3 DNA sequence: TGTGCCAGCAGTACCACATTAGGACAGGGAGGAACTGAAGCTTTCTTT. Translating gives CASSTTLGQGGTEAFF.